This TCR beta chain was recorded in a study of T cell repertoires in ileal Crohn's disease. Overall study context: Postoperative therapy was given to about half: about a dozen thiopurines, roughly 20 anti-TNF agents.

Study results and limitations: Active smokers at surgery had more clonal expansions than non-smokers. All patients with clonality above 26.8% had endoscopic recurrence.

In regard to this clone: As yet, its antigen is unknown.

Repertoires were generated with immunoSEQ multiplex PCR, while TCRdb's copy carries only in-frame clones and drops some. This sample has around 8,600 clones, with about 80% found just once. The CDR3 length is 14 residues. The V gene's germline CDR1 is MRHNA and CDR2 SNTAGT. V was trimmed by 4 bases and J by 5 bases, leaving 15 bases between them. The sequence derives from an adult with Crohn's disease. V is TRBV6-4 and J is TRBJ2-7; TRBD2 is a possible D gene (5 bases). The sequenced material came from ileal tissue. CDR3 in DNA: TGTGCCAGCAGTGCCCCGGACTCTTCCCACGAGCAGTACTTC. Amino acid sequence: CASSAPDSSHEQYF.